This TCR beta chain was recovered during a study of blood T cell repertoires in COVID-19. As for the study in general: The United States, Italy and Spain were the sources of the acute and convalescent COVID-19 samples. Sources were T cells, B-cell-depleted T cells, or PBMCs; the material itself was cDNA or gDNA.

Authors' processing steps: Amplification of reference gene primers provided the estimated nucleated cell counts. The repertoire was sequenced with immunoSEQ multiplex PCR; TCRdb's copy has only in-frame clones and lacks some. The DNA was the basis for D and trimming; V, J and clone size are from that table. Of fewer than 150,000 clones in the sample, 70% to 90% were seen once. The sequence came from a middle-aged man with acute or convalescent COVID-19. The material sequenced was peripheral blood.

The CDR3 coding sequence is TGTGCCAGCAGTACCCAGGCCGGGCGGAGGGTCCGGGGGGAGCTGTTTTTT. Translated, it gives CASSTQAGRRVRGELFF. V is TRBV2 and J is TRBJ2-2; a possible D gene is TRBD2 (6 bases). The V end lost 5 bases, the J end lost 8 bases, and 24 bases lay between the germline ends. Germline-derived CDR1 and CDR2 are SNHLY and FYNNEI. This CDR3 comprises 17 residues.